One and the same sample provided the 26 T cell receptor beta chains below, sequenced in a study of identical twins' blood T cells. MiXCR, run by TCRdb on the 5' RACE reads, gives a single entry per CDR3 protein. Of hundreds of thousands of distinct CDR3 sequences listed, roughly 27% are singletons. The specimen was PBMCs. The receptors derive from a woman aged 18-55 years in good health.

The chain links TRBV5-4 to TRBJ2-1, with D unclear. The V gene's germline CDR1 is SGHNT and CDR2 YYREEE (reference sequence). The CDR3 is 13 amino acids. The ends were cut back, 0 bases at V and 9 bases at J, with 10 bases in the middle. The CDR3 spells CASSLVVDTEQFF. CDR3 sequence (DNA): TGTGCCAGCAGCTTGGTTGTCGATACTGAGCAGTTCTTC.

This rearrangement joins TRBV20-1 to TRBJ2-3, with 7 bases lining up with TRBD2. Per germline, CDR1 DFQATT and CDR2 SNEGSKA (reference sequence). The ends lost 6 bases at V and 4 bases at J; junction bases unmatched: 13. This CDR3 has 15 residues. This CDR3 reads CSARRVAGDSDTQYF. The CDR3 region has the DNA TGCAGTGCAAGGAGGGTCGCGGGAGACTCAGATACGCAGTATTTT.

This clonotype was picked up one time. The V and J genes are TRBV20-1 and TRBJ1-4; 8 bases fit TRBD1. V lost 2 bases, J lost 8 bases, and 10 bases stayed unmatched. Germline CDR1 is DFQATT and CDR2 is SNEGSKA (reference sequence). The CDR3 spans 15 residues. The CDR3 bases are TGCAGTGCTAGAACCTCCCGGGACAGGCCAGAAAAACTGTTTTTT. Its translation is CSARTSRDRPEKLFF.

The chain combines TRBV20-1 with TRBJ2-2; 10 bases are shared with TRBD2. The CDR3 is made up of 16 amino acids. Looked up from germline, CDR1 is DFQATT and CDR2 is SNEGSKA (reference sequence). V trimming: 6 bases; J trimming: 1 base; junction bases outside the gene matches: 8. This CDR3 is CSAPSPSGGNTGELFF. The CDR3, as DNA: TGCAGTGCCCCATCTCCTAGCGGGGGGAACACCGGGGAGCTGTTTTTT.

This sequence joins TRBV29-1 and TRBJ1-3; tentatively, D is TRBD1 (5 bases). The CDR3 loop spans 16 amino acids. V lost 0 bases, J lost 1 base, and 13 bases lay in between. From germline, CDR1 is SQVTM and CDR2 ANQGSEA. The CDR3 DNA reads TGCAGCGTTGAAGAGGGACGGAGAGGTTCTGGAAACACCATATATTTT. It is translated as CSVEEGRRGSGNTIYF.

The chain employs TRBV5-4 and TRBJ2-1, with no clear D. The CDR3 spans 15 residues. Trimming left V 1 base short and J 4 bases short, with 12 bases between. Germline V lookup: CDR1 SGHNT, CDR2 YYREEE (reference sequence). The CDR3 DNA reads as TGTGCCAGCAGCTTGCAGGCAGCATTTTACAATGAGCAGTTCTTC. The encoded protein is CASSLQAAFYNEQFF.

A few counts support this clonotype. The chain is built from TRBV29-1 and TRBJ2-2, with TRBD1 matching over 8 bases. CDR3 size: 13 residues. Germline V gives CDR1 SQVTM, CDR2 ANQGSEA. CDR3 loop: CSAGQEDTGELFF. The CDR3 region has the DNA TGCAGTGCGGGACAGGAAGACACCGGGGAGCTGTTTTTT.

This clonotype was seen at least ten times. The gene calls are TRBV12-3 or TRBV12-4 and TRBJ2-7, with D perhaps being TRBD1 or TRBD2 (5 bases each). CDR3 length: 13 residues. With 5 bases removed from V and 7 bases from J, the gap between germline ends came to 15 bases. CDR3 in DNA: TGTGCCAGCAGTCACGGGACCCTCTGGGAGCAGTACTTC. Amino acid sequence: CASSHGTLWEQYF.

This clonotype was recorded a few times. The chain employs TRBV12-3 or TRBV12-4 and TRBJ1-1; 9 bases fit TRBD1. The trim removed 5 bases at V and 1 base at J, leaving 8 bases unmatched. The CDR3 length is 16 residues. For the CDR3, the DNA is TGTGCCAGCAGTGCCAACAGGGGGCGCGGGAACACTGAAGCTTTCTTT. It is translated as CASSANRGRGNTEAFF.

This clonotype was seen only a few times. The rearrangement uses TRBV7-8 and TRBJ2-7; D call uncertain. V was shortened by 0 bases and J by 2 bases, with 5 bases between the two germline ends. Germline V gene lookup returns CDR1 SGHVS and CDR2 FQNEAQ. The CDR3 has 13 residues. CDR3 sequence (DNA): TGTGCCAGCAGCTTAGCGATTACCTACGAGCAGTACTTC. Protein sequence: CASSLAITYEQYF. Looking up the rest from reference TRBV7-8 and TRBJ2-7 gives the full variable domain: GAGVSQSPRYKVAKRGQDVALRCDPISGHVSLFWYQQALGQGPEFLTYFQNEAQLDKSGLPSDRFFAERPEGSVSTLKIQRTQQEDSAVYLCASSLAITYEQYFGPGTRLTVT.

Ten or more counts support this clonotype. The CDR3 DNA sequence: TGTGCCAGCAGTGAATTATGGAACACCGGGGAGCTGTTTTTT. Protein: CASSELWNTGELFF. The chain has TRBV25-1 and TRBJ2-2; the D is unclear. The CDR3 length is 14 residues. Germline CDR1 MGHDK, CDR2 SYGVNS. V lost 1 base to trimming and J lost 1 base, with 4 bases between them.

This clonotype was seen only a few times. This chain links TRBV10-3 with TRBJ1-1; 7 positions match TRBD1. The length of the CDR3 is 14 residues. The J segment lost 0 bases and the V segment lost 6 bases, leaving 4 bases of the junction unmatched. Germline CDR1 ENHRY, CDR2 SYGVKD. As DNA, the CDR3 is TGTGCCATCAGGGGACAGACCATGAACACTGAAGCTTTCTTT. It specifies CAIRGQTMNTEAFF.

Points on this clonotype: A much bigger clone sits one base away, suggesting this may be a read error. This chain joins TRBV4-2 and TRBJ1-3; D gene unclear. The CDR3 is 14 residues long. Per the germline V gene, CDR1 is LGHNA and CDR2 is YNFKEQ. This chain's CDR3 is CASSRLSSGNTISF. In nucleotides, the CDR3 is TGTGCCAGCAGCCGGTTGTCCTCTGGAAACACCATATCTTTT.

This clonotype occurred many times. The genes are TRBV10-3 and TRBJ1-2; the match to TRBD1 covers 8 bases. The V segment lost 7 bases and the J segment 4 bases; nucleotides outside the gene matches: 8. The CDR3 extends over 14 amino acids. Germline values: CDR1 ENHRY, CDR2 SYGVKD. The CDR3 sequence is CAITGGDRPYGYTF. The CDR3 DNA is TGTGCCATCACTGGGGGGGACAGGCCCTATGGCTACACCTTC.

This CDR3 reads CASSLGGYSYNEQFF. The CDR3 DNA follows: TGTGCCAGCAGCTTAGGGGGGTATTCCTACAATGAGCAGTTCTTC. The rearrangement links TRBV7-6 to TRBJ2-1; D tentatively fits TRBD1 or TRBD2 (5 bases each). CDR3 size: 15 residues. V lost 1 base to trimming and J lost 1 base, with 8 bases between them. Germline CDR1 reads SGHVS; CDR2 reads FNYEAQ.

V and J are TRBV14 and TRBJ1-1; D is perhaps TRBD1 (5 bases). The CDR3 is 15 amino acids. Between the trimmed V and J ends, which lost 2 bases and 0 bases, there was a span of 10 bases. From germline, CDR1 is SGHDN and CDR2 FVKESK. CDR3 in amino acids: CASSQSRVMNTEAFF. DNA for the CDR3: TGTGCCAGCAGCCAATCCAGGGTTATGAACACTGAAGCTTTCTTT.

The chain's CDR3 is CASSSPFDRGPNYGYTF. In DNA form, the CDR3 reads TGTGCCAGCAGCTCACCATTTGACAGGGGGCCCAACTATGGCTACACCTTC. The chain couples TRBV11-2 to TRBJ1-2, with 10 bases matching TRBD1. Germline lookup yields CDR1 SGHAT and CDR2 FQNNGV. V shed 4 bases and J 2 bases; nucleotides not matched to a gene: 10. The CDR3 is 17 amino acids. Looking up the rest from reference TRBV11-2 and TRBJ1-2 gives the full variable domain: EAGVAQSPRYKIIEKRQSVAFWCNPISGHATLYWYQQILGQGPKLLIQFQNNGVVDDSQLPKDRFSAERLKGVDSTLKIQPAKLEDSAVYLCASSSPFDRGPNYGYTFGSGTRLTVV.

This rearrangement joins TRBV7-9 to TRBJ2-2, with D hard to call. The germline gives CDR1 SEHNR, CDR2 FQNEAQ (reference sequence). The V end lost 2 bases, the J end lost 3 bases, and 7 bases lay between the germline ends. CDR3 length: 14 amino acids. CDR3 residues: CASSLNSYTGELFF. In nucleotides, the CDR3 is TGTGCCAGCAGCTTAAACAGCTACACCGGGGAGCTGTTTTTT.

On this clonotype: One end of the junction varies from germline; a read error may be responsible. The chain joins TRBV27 to TRBJ1-4, with 7 bases identical to TRBD1. The CDR3 totals 14 residues. Germline CDR1 MNHEY, CDR2 SMNVEV (reference sequence). Here the CDR3 DNA reads TGTGCCAGCAGTCCCAGGGGGAGGAATGAAAAACTGCTTTTT. Translated, it gives CASSPRGRNEKLLF.

This clonotype was seen ten or more times. The CDR3 DNA reads as TGCGCCAGCAGCGACCGAACTTACACTGAAGCTTTCTTT. Translation gives CASSDRTYTEAFF. This chain links TRBV5-1 with TRBJ1-1; D gene uncertain. There are 13 residues in the CDR3. Trimming stripped 4 bases from V and 3 bases from J, with 10 bases between. Germline assignment: CDR1 SGHRS and CDR2 YFSETQ.

This clonotype was detected a few times. The chain links TRBV12-3 or TRBV12-4 to TRBJ2-2; TRBD2 is a possible D gene (6 bases). The germline V and J ends were trimmed by 6 bases and 4 bases, with 15 bases remaining between them. This CDR3 comprises 15 residues. DNA for the CDR3: TGTGCCAGCAGGTACACTACTAGCCCCACCGGGGAGCTGTTTTTT. It codes for CASRYTTSPTGELFF.

CDR3 loop: CASSPVPGELSTDTQYF. The CDR3 DNA follows: TGTGCCAGCTCACCGGTTCCGGGAGAGCTTAGTACAGATACGCAGTATTTT. V and J are TRBV18 and TRBJ2-3, with TRBD2 as a possible D gene (6 bases). Germline V gives CDR1 KGHSH, CDR2 LQKENI. The CDR3 has 17 amino acids. V was pared by 3 bases and J by 3 bases, with 19 bases between. Full variable domain (outside the CDR3, taken from reference TRBV18 and TRBJ2-3): NAGVMQNPRHLVRRRGQEARLRCSPMKGHSHVYWYRQLPEEGLKFMVYLQKENIIDESGMPKERFSAEFPKEGPSILRIQQVVRGDSAAYFCASSPVPGELSTDTQYFGPGTRLTVL.

The chain combines TRBV19 with TRBJ1-3; D call uncertain. V lost 9 bases and J 3 bases, leaving 12 bases between the germline ends. The CDR3 totals 13 residues. CDR1 and CDR2 (germline): LNHDA, SQIVND (reference sequence). The chain's CDR3 is CASVRSGGNTIYF. As DNA, the CDR3 is TGTGCCAGCGTACGATCGGGTGGAAACACCATATATTTT.

This clonotype was detected a few times. V usage is TRBV25-1 and J usage is TRBJ2-3; 7 nucleotides align to TRBD2. Germline V gene lookup returns CDR1 MGHDK and CDR2 SYGVNS. The CDR3 runs 17 residues. V dropped 2 bases and J dropped 1; count of bases not matched to a gene: 9. The CDR3 here is CASSEPKSGDRTDTQYF. The CDR3 DNA sequence: TGTGCCAGCAGTGAACCAAAGAGCGGGGATCGCACAGATACGCAGTATTTT.

This clonotype was found many times. The V gene is TRBV27, the J gene TRBJ2-3, with 9 bases fitting TRBD2. This CDR3 contains 17 residues. Trimming took 7 bases from V and 2 from J; bases not matched to a gene: 13. Germline CDR1 MNHEY, CDR2 SMNVEV (reference sequence). The CDR3, as DNA: TGTGCCAGCACCATGGTGGCGGGAGGGCCAGACACAGATACGCAGTATTTT. Its protein is CASTMVAGGPDTDTQYF.

The chain joins TRBV20-1 to TRBJ1-5; D is uncertain. The V end was cut by 4 bases, the J end by 0 bases, with 16 bases between. The germline V gene encodes CDR1 DFQATT and CDR2 SNEGSKA (reference sequence). This CDR3 is 16 amino acids long. The chain's CDR3 is CSATGFGPYSNQPQHF. The DNA for the CDR3 is TGCAGTGCTACCGGTTTCGGCCCGTATAGCAATCAGCCCCAGCATTTT.